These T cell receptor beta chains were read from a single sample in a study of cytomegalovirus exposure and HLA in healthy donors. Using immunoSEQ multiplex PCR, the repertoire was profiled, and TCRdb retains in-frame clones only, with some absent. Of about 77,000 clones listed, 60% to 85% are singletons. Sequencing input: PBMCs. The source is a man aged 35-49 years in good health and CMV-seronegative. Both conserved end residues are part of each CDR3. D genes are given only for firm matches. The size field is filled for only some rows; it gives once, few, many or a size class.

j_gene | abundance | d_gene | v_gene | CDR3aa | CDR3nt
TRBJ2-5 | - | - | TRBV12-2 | CASRLGGDSGREETQYF | TGTGCAAGTCGCTTAGGAGGGGATAGCGGGAGGGAAGAGACCCAGTACTTC
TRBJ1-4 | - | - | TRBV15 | CATSTFRGDEKLFF | TGTGCCACCAGCACCTTTCGAGGCGATGAAAAACTGTTTTTT
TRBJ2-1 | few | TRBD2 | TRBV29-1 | CSVETTSGRGEFF | TGCAGCGTTGAAACGACTAGCGGGAGAGGGGAGTTCTTC
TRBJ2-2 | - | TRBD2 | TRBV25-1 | CASRLSTSGTGELFF | TGTGCCAGCAGGTTGTCGACTAGCGGCACCGGGGAGCTGTTTTTT
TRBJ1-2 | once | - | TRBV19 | CASSILVGGLGYGYTF | TGTGCCAGTAGTATACTGGTGGGGGGACTTGGCTATGGCTACACCTTC
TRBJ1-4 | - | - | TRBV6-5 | CASRPGLANEKLFF | TGTGCCAGCAGGCCGGGACTGGCTAATGAAAAACTGTTTTTT
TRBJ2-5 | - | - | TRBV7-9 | CASKVDSQETQYF | TGTGCCAGCAAGGTAGACAGCCAAGAGACCCAGTACTTC
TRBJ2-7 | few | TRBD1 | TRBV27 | CASSLTGGQYEQYF | TGTGCCAGCAGTTTAACAGGGGGCCAATACGAGCAGTACTTC
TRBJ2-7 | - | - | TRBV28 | CASSNNRVGEQYF | TGTGCCAGCAGTAACAACAGGGTGGGCGAGCAGTACTTC
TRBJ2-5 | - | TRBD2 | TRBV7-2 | CASSKPGLARETQYF | TGTGCCAGCAGCAAACCGGGACTAGCGAGAGAGACCCAGTACTTC
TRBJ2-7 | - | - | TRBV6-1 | CASSDGETIYEQYF | TGTGCCAGCAGTGATGGGGAGACGATTTACGAGCAGTACTTC
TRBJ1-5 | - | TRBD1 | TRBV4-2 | CASSQDRQGSNQPQHF | TGTGCCAGCAGCCAAGATAGACAGGGGAGCAATCAGCCCCAGCATTTT
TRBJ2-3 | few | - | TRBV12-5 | CASGRGDTQYF | TGTGCTAGTGGGCGGGGAGATACGCAGTATTTT
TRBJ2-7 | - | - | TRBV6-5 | CASSHDRAYEQYF | TGTGCCAGCAGTCACGACAGAGCCTACGAGCAGTACTTC
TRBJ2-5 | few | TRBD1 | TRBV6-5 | CASMRTGQETQYF | TGTGCCAGCATGCGGACAGGCCAAGAGACCCAGTACTTC
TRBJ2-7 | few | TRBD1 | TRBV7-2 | CASSLTGLEQYF | TGTGCCAGCAGCTTGACAGGGCTCGAGCAGTACTTC
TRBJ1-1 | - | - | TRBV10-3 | CAISESDPGLRVNTEAFF | TGTGCCATCAGTGAGTCGGACCCGGGACTGCGGGTGAACACTGAAGCTTTCTTT
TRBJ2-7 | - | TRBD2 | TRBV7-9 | CASSRGTSGILGNYEQYF | TGTGCCAGCAGCCGAGGGACTAGCGGGATTTTGGGAAACTACGAGCAGTACTTC
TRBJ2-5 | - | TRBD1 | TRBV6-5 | CASSPGQGAQETQYF | TGTGCCAGCAGCCCGGGACAGGGGGCACAGGAGACCCAGTACTTC
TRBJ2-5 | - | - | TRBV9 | CASSVGLSQETQYF | TGTGCCAGCAGCGTAGGACTATCACAAGAGACCCAGTACTTC
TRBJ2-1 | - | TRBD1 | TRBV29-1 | CSVDRSTGVPSYNEQFF | TGCAGCGTTGACCGTTCAACAGGGGTCCCCTCCTACAATGAGCAGTTCTTC
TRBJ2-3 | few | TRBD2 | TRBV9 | CASSVVAGAATDTQYF | TGTGCCAGCAGCGTAGTGGCGGGAGCGGCCACAGATACGCAGTATTTT
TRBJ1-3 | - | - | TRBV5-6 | CASSWRGSRHSGNTIYF | TGTGCCAGCAGCTGGCGGGGGAGCCGACACTCTGGAAACACCATATATTTT
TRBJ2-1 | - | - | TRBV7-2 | CASSLRGGINEQFF | TGTGCCAGCAGCCTCCGGGGCGGGATAAATGAGCAGTTCTTC
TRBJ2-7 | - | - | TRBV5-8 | CASSLQGISSSEQYF | TGTGCCAGCAGCTTGCAGGGGATATCGTCTTCCGAGCAGTACTTC
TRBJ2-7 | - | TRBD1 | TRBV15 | CATREEGTGLYEQYF | TGTGCCACCAGGGAAGAGGGGACAGGATTATACGAGCAGTACTTC
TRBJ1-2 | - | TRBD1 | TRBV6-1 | CASSGDSGGYTF | TGTGCCAGCAGTGGGGACAGTGGGGGCTACACCTTC
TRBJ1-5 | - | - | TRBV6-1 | CASPGYQPQHF | TGTGCCAGCCCGGGATATCAGCCCCAGCATTTT
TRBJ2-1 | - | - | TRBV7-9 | CASSLVRGTYNEQFF | TGTGCCAGCAGCTTAGTCCGGGGGACCTACAATGAGCAGTTCTTC
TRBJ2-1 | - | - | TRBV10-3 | CAISREPPDNEQFF | TGTGCCATCAGCCGAGAACCCCCGGACAATGAGCAGTTCTTC
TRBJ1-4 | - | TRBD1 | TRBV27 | CASSLTGAPNEKLFF | TGTGCCAGCAGTCTGACAGGGGCTCCCAATGAAAAACTGTTTTTT
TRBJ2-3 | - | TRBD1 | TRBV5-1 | CASSWRTGSTDTQYF | TGCGCCAGCAGCTGGCGGACAGGTAGCACAGATACGCAGTATTTT
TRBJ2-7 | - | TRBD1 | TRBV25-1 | CASSAAGTAYEQYF | TGTGCCAGCAGTGCAGCCGGGACAGCCTACGAGCAGTACTTC
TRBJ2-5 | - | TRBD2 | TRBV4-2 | CASSQAPFGAGVGETQYF | TGTGCCAGCAGCCAAGCGCCCTTTGGGGCGGGAGTCGGAGAGACCCAGTACTTC
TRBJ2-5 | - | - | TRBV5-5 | CASSPDFEQETQYF | TGTGCCAGCAGCCCGGACTTCGAACAAGAGACCCAGTACTTC
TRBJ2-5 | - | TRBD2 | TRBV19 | CASSINPLAGETQYF | TGTGCCAGTAGTATCAACCCCCTAGCGGGAGAGACCCAGTACTTC
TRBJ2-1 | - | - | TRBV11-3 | CASSLRVYNEQFF | TGTGCCAGCAGCTTAAGAGTCTACAATGAGCAGTTCTTC
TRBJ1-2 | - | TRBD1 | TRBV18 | CATNNWGQGDYGYTF | TGTGCCACCAACAACTGGGGACAGGGGGACTATGGCTACACCTTC
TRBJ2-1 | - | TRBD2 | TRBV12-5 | CASGNPTSGIGNNEQFF | TGTGCTAGTGGAAATCCGACTAGCGGGATAGGGAACAATGAGCAGTTCTTC
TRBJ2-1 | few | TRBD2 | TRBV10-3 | CAIRGLEANEQFF | TGTGCCATCAGGGGACTAGAGGCCAATGAGCAGTTCTTC
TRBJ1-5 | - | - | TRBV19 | CASSTHLTSNQPQHF | TGTGCCAGTAGTACACATTTGACTTCCAATCAGCCCCAGCATTTT
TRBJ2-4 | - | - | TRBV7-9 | CASSRDMNIQYF | TGTGCCAGCAGCCGCGATATGAACATTCAGTACTTC
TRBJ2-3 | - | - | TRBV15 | CATSRGAPAWGTDTQYF | TGTGCCACCAGCAGAGGGGCGCCCGCCTGGGGCACAGATACGCAGTATTTT
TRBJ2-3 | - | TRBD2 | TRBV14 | CASTPGRAYTQYF | TGTGCCAGCACTCCTGGGAGGGCTTATACGCAGTATTTT
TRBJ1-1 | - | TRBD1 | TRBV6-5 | CASSYSSGGYTEAFF | TGTGCCAGCAGTTACTCGTCAGGGGGCTACACTGAAGCTTTCTTT
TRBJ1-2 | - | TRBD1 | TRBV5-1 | CASSLDRGFEYTF | TGCGCCAGCAGTTTAGACAGGGGGTTTGAGTACACCTTC
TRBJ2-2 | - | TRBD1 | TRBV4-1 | CASSQPTGATGELFF | TGCGCCAGCAGCCAACCGACAGGGGCTACCGGGGAGCTGTTTTTT
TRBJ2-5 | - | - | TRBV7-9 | CASSIPQNREETQYF | TGTGCCAGCAGCATTCCCCAAAACAGAGAAGAGACCCAGTACTTC